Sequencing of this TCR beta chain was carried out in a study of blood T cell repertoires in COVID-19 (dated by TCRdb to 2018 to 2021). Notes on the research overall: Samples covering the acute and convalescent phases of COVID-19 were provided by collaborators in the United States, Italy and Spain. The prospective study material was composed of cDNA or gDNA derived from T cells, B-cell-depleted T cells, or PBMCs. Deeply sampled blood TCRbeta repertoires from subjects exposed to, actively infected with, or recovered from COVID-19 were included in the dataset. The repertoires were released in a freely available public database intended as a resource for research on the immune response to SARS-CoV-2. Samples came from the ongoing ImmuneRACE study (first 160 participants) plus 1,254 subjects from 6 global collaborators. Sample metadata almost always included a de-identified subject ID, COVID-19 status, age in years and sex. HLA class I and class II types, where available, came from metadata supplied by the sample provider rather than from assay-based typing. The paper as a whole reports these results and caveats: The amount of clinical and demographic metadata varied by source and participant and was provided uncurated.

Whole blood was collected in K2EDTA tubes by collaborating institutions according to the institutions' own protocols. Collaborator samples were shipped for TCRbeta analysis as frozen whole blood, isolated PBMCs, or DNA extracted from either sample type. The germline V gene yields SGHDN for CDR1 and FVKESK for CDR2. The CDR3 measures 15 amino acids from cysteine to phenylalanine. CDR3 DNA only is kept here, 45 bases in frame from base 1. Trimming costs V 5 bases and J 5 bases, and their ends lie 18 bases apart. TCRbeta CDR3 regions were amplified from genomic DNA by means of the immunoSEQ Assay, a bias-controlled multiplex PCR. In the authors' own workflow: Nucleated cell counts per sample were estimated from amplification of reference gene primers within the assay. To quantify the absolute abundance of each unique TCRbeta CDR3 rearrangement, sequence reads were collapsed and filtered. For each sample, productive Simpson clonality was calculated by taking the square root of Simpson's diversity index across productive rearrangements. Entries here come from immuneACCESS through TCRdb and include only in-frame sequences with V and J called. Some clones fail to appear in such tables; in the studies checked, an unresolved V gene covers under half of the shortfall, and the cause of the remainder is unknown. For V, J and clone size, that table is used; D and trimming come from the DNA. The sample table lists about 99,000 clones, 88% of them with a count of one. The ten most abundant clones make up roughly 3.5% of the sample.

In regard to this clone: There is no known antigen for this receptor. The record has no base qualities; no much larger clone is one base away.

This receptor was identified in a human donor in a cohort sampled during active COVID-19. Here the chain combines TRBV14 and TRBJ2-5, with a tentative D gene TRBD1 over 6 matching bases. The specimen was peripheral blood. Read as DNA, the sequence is TGTGCCAGCAGCTCCTTAAACAGGGTGGGTGAGACCCAGTACTTC. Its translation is CASSSLNRVGETQYF.